Sequencing of this T cell receptor beta chain was carried out in a study of glioma-infiltrating T cells after dendritic cell vaccination. On the study more broadly: Treatment, given 2003 to 2012, was autologous tumor lysate-pulsed dendritic cell vaccination. Autologous tumor lysate was loaded overnight onto monocyte-derived dendritic cells grown seven days with IL-4 and GM-CSF. Patients received three intradermal dendritic cell vaccine injections at biweekly intervals.

The CDR3 is made up of 14 amino acids. V lost 4 bases and J lost 2; bases outside the gene matches: 5. The V gene's germline CDR1 is MNHEY and CDR2 SMNVEV (reference sequence). Specified time point: after dendritic cell vaccination, including at tumor progression/relapse. Assay: immunoSEQ multiplex PCR; the TCRdb copy retains only in-frame clones and omits some. The sample records over 90,000 clones, roughly 80% being singletons. Sequencing used blood, obtained after dendritic cell vaccination. The chain combines TRBV27 with TRBJ2-7, with 7 positions matching TRBD1. This receptor was taken from a human donor with glioblastoma. The CDR3 is CASSSTGPPYEQYF. The CDR3 DNA sequence: TGTGCCAGCAGTTCGACAGGGCCTCCCTACGAGCAGTACTTC.